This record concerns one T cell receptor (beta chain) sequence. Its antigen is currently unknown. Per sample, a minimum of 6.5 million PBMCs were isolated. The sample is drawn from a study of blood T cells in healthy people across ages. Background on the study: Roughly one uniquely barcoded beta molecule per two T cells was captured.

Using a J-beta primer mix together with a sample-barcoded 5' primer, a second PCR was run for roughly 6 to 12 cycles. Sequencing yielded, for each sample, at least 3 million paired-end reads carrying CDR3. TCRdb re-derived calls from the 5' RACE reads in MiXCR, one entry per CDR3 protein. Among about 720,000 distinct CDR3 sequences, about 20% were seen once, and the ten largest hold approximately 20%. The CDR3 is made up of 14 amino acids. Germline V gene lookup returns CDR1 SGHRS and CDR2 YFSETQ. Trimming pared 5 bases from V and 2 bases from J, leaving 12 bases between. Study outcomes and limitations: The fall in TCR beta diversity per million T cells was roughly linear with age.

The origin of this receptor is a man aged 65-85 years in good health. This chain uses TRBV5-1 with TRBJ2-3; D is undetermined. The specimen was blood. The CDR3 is CASRPNAYTDTQYF. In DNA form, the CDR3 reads TGCGCCAGCAGACCGAACGCTTACACAGATACGCAGTATTTT.